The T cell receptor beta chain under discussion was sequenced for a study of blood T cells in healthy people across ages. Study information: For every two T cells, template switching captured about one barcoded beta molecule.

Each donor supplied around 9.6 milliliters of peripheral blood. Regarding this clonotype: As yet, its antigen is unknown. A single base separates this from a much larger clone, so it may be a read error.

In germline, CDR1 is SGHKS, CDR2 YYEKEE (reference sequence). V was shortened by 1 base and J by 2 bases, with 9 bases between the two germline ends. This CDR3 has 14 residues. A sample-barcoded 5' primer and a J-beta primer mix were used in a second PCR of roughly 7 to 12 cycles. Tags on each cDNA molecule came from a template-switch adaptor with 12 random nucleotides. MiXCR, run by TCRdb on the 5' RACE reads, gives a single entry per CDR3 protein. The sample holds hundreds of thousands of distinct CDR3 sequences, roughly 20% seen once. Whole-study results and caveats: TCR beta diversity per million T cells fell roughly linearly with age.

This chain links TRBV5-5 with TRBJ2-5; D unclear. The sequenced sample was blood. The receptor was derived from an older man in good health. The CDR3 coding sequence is TGTGCCAGCAGCTTGCTGGAACTACAAGAGACCCAGTACTTC. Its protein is CASSLLELQETQYF.